Many counts were recorded for the clone carrying this T cell receptor beta chain. Amplification of TCR beta CDR3 regions used RNA transcripts. After a first-round RT-PCR with HTBI primers, a second-round multiplex PCR was run. Each CDR3 protein is one row after TCRdb ran MiXCR on the multiplex PCR reads. The sample lists hundreds of thousands of distinct CDR3 sequences, 22% seen once, with roughly 7.4% in the top ten. The germline CDR1 and CDR2 sequences are MNHNS and SASEGT. Between the trimmed V and J ends, which lost 6 bases and 2 bases, there was a span of 10 bases. The CDR3 has 13 amino acids. This sample is drawn from a study of Graves' ophthalmopathy and Graves' hyperthyroidism.

The specimen sequenced was peripheral blood. The TCR sequence derives from a young woman with stable Graves' hyperthyroidism. Some clones in this sample may be carry-over from other donors' samples. This rearrangement joins TRBV6-1 to TRBJ1-2, with TRBD1 as a possible D gene (5 bases). The CDR3 region has the DNA TGTGCCAGCAGGGAGGGGTCAAACTATGGCTACACCTTC. It specifies CASREGSNYGYTF.